This T cell receptor beta chain originates from a study of T cell repertoires in cytomegalovirus infection. Turning to the study itself: CMV epitopes, recently identified HLA-C-restricted and well-studied HLA-B-restricted, were used. Matching HLA type and CMV infection were both indicated by public TCR beta signatures. Overall study results and limits: CMV-specific TCR beta clonotypes restricted by HLA-C dominated the ex vivo response. Using cumulative public TCR beta family frequency, the authors identified those who carried CMV together with the relevant HLA.

TCRdb independently ran MiXCR on the reads; one entry per CDR3 protein. The data hold approximately 76,000 distinct CDR3 sequences, with roughly 39% observed a single time. This clonotype was recorded a few times. Its antigen is as yet unknown. Looked up from germline, CDR1 is SGHTA and CDR2 is FQGNSA. Trimming stripped 5 bases from V and 4 bases from J, with 19 bases between. This CDR3 has 16 amino acids. The input for sequencing was CD8+ T cells from cultured PBMCs, taken from culture after CMV antigen stimulation. The chain combines TRBV7-2 with TRBJ2-3, with D perhaps matching TRBD1 or TRBD2 (5 bases each). This clonotype was obtained from a human donor in good health (CMV status not recorded). Some clones in this sample may be carry-over from other donors' samples. CDR3 in DNA: TGTGCCAGCAGCCGGGGACCCCCACGGGCTCCAGATACGCAGTATTTT. It encodes CASSRGPPRAPDTQYF.